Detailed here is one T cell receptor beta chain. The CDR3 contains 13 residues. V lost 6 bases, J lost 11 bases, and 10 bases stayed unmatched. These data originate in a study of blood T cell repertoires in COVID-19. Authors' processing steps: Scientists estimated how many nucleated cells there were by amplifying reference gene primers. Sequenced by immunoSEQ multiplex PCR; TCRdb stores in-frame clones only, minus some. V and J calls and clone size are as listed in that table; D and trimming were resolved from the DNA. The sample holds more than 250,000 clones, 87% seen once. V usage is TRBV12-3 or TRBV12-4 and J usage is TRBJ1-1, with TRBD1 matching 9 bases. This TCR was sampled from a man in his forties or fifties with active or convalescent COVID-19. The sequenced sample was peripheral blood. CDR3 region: CASSQTGGVAAFF. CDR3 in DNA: TGTGCCAGCAGCCAAACAGGGGGCGTAGCGGCTTTCTTT.